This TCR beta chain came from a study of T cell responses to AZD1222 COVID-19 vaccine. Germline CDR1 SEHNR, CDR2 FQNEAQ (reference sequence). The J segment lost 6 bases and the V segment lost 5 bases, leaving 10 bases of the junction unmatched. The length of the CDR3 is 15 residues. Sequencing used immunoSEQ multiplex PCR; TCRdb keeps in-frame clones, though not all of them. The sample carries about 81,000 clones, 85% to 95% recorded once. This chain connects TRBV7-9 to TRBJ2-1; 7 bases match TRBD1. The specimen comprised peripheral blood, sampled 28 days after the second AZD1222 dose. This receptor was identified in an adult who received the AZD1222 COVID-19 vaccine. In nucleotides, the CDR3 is TGTGCCAGCAGCAGACAGGGTAATTCTTTCAATGAGCAGTTCTTC. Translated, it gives CASSRQGNSFNEQFF.